This TCR beta chain was captured in a study of cytomegalovirus exposure and HLA in healthy donors. Findings of the study overall: Clonal expansion, a later analysis showed, was greater in HLA-associated TCR beta chains than in equally common others. Researchers catalogued roughly 150 TCR beta chains as cytomegalovirus-associated. In an earlier analysis, most TCR beta V segments were productive about 87% or about 30% of the time.

The germline gives CDR1 KGHSH, CDR2 LQKENI. V was clipped by 2 bases and J by 4 bases; unmatched bases: 7. The CDR3 is 16 amino acids. The table lists this clone with a count of one. No antigen is known for it. Donors were ostensibly healthy at sampling, although undocumented immune exposures were probable. Primers for the PCR totalled 60 Vbeta and 13 Jbeta. Libraries were prepared by immunoSEQ multiplex PCR; TCRdb keeps only in-frame clonotypes and omits some of them. The sample lists about 160,000 clones; roughly four fifths were seen once. The sequence was collected from a female donor in good health and CMV-seronegative. The specimen sequenced was PBMCs. The V and J genes are TRBV18 and TRBJ1-2, with 10 bases matching TRBD1. CDR3 protein: CASSPAPGQGFYGYTF. In DNA, the CDR3 is TGTGCCAGCTCACCAGCTCCGGGACAGGGGTTCTATGGCTACACCTTC.